This TCR beta chain was observed in a study of shared clonotypes between healthy human individuals. Study results and caveats: In general, naive subsets displayed greater estimated richness than memory subsets did. The sharing of 4.5% to 6.5% of naive CD4 clonotypes was seen across several donors. Shared clonotypes across all four donors exceeded non-shared ones in generation probability. Sharing of clonotypes among donors was expected to vary with sequencing depth.

About this clone itself: The antigen is undetermined.

Only in-frame clones appear in the TCRdb table, and some are missing; sequencing was by immunoSEQ multiplex PCR. The sample gives some 1 million clones, approximately 70% of which show up once; nearly 1.5% is in the top ten. CDR3 length: 14 amino acids. Germline trimming cut 4 bases from V and 9 bases from J; bases unmatched to any gene: 11. Germline-derived CDR1 and CDR2 are MDHEN and SYDVKM. The receptor was isolated from a man in his late teens or twenties in good health. This rearrangement joins TRBV28 to TRBJ2-7; 8 bases align to TRBD1. The sample consisted of memory CD4+ T cells sorted from blood. Subset defined: CD45RA-negative fraction. The CDR3 DNA reads TGTGCCAGCAGTTACCCTCGTCCAGGGGGCTCGCAGTACTTC. It codes for CASSYPRPGGSQYF.